A single sample gave rise to the 27 T cell receptor beta chains below, sequenced in a study of early T cells in non-severe SARS-CoV-2 infection (dated by TCRdb to the early 2020s). Library preparation used 5' RACE. These reads were obtained on a NextSeq 500. Using fastp trimming at Q25 and MiXCR clonotype assembly, TCRdb reanalyzed the public sequencing data and kept in-frame beta chains. Records with the same CDR3 protein are collapsed into one entry carrying the most frequent genes and DNA. The sample has 55,000 to 70,000 distinct CDR3 sequences on record, approximately 10% of them singletons. 6.4% of the sample belongs to the ten largest clones. The sequencing sample was made of whole blood. Receptors originate from an adult who was a healthcare worker with PCR-confirmed SARS-CoV-2 infection or an uninfected control (not recorded which).

A note on this clonotype: Germline is not matched at one junction end, which may reflect a read error. The V call is TRBV5-4, the J call TRBJ2-7, with D possibly being TRBD2 (5 bases). The CDR3 consists of 16 residues. CDR1 is SGHNT and CDR2 is YYREEE in the germline V gene (reference sequence). CDR3 nucleotides: TGTGCCAGCAGCCGTGAACCGGGCGGGTTAACCTATGAGCAGTACTTC. Its protein product is CASSREPGGLTYEQYF.

The rearrangement uses TRBV29-1 and TRBJ1-4, with D uncertain. V was clipped by 6 bases and J by 1 base, with 9 bases between them. This CDR3 comprises 13 residues. From germline, CDR1 is SQVTM and CDR2 ANQGSEA. The CDR3 spells CSVGVLTNEKLFF. The CDR3, as DNA: TGCAGCGTCGGAGTTTTAACTAATGAAAAACTGTTTTTT.

The V gene is TRBV20-1, the J gene TRBJ2-5; D not certain. Trimming cost V 5 bases and J 3 bases, with 16 bases left between them. CDR3 length: 14 residues. The V gene's germline CDR1 is DFQATT and CDR2 SNEGSKA (reference sequence). Written as DNA, the CDR3 is TGCAGTGCTCCCTCCGGCGGTAGTAAAGAGACCCAGTACTTC. This encodes CSAPSGGSKETQYF.

At least ten counts were recorded for this clonotype. The V call is TRBV20-1, the J call TRBJ1-1; no clear D gene. V dropped 6 bases and J dropped 0 bases, with 11 bases sitting between them. CDR1 is DFQATT and CDR2 is SNEGSKA in the germline V gene (reference sequence). The CDR3 loop spans 13 amino acids. The CDR3 spells CSAPRSVNTEAFF. The CDR3 DNA follows: TGCAGTGCCCCTAGATCAGTGAACACTGAAGCTTTCTTT.

This clonotype was recorded a few times. V and J are TRBV2 and TRBJ2-1; D might be TRBD1 or TRBD2, each matching 6 bases. Per the germline V gene, CDR1 is SNHLY and CDR2 is FYNNEI. The CDR3 is made up of 13 amino acids. With 8 bases removed from V and 5 bases from J, the gap between germline ends came to 13 bases. CDR3 nucleotide sequence: TGTGCCAGCGAGGGGGTAGCGGACAATGAGCAGTTCTTC. Translating it yields CASEGVADNEQFF.

This clonotype was observed a handful of times. The V gene is TRBV28, the J gene TRBJ2-3; 7 nucleotides align to TRBD2. J was trimmed by 3 bases and V by 2 bases; bases with no gene match: 5. CDR1 and CDR2 (germline): MDHEN, SYDVKM. The CDR3 runs to 15 residues. CDR3: CASSLRGRVTDTQYF. CDR3 bases: TGTGCCAGCAGTTTACGGGGGAGGGTTACAGATACGCAGTATTTT.

This clonotype was counted ten times or more. The rearrangement uses TRBV19 and TRBJ2-5; TRBD2 is a possible D gene (7 bases). Trimming cost V 3 bases and J 5 bases, with 10 bases left between them. Germline CDR1 LNHDA, CDR2 SQIVND (reference sequence). The CDR3 length is 13 residues. CDR3 coding DNA: TGTGCCAGTAGTATGGGGGGGCGGGAGACCCAGTACTTC. This codes for CASSMGGRETQYF.

The chain couples TRBV11-2 to TRBJ2-2; D gene unclear. Trimming took 0 bases from V and 6 from J, leaving 8 bases between them. CDR1 SGHAT and CDR2 FQNNGV come from the germline V gene. This CDR3 region has 14 residues. CDR3 nucleotide sequence: TGTGCCAGCAGCTTAGAAGGGCGCGCCGGGGAGCTGTTTTTT. Translated, it gives CASSLEGRAGELFF.

Many counts were recorded for this clonotype. The rearrangement uses TRBV12-3 or TRBV12-4 and TRBJ2-7; D is unclear. The CDR3 is 11 residues long. The ends were cut back, 6 bases at V and 4 bases at J, with 7 bases in the middle. CDR3 sequence reads: CASSNKYEQYF. As DNA, the CDR3 is TGTGCCAGCAGCAATAAATACGAGCAGTACTTC.

There are a few counts of this clonotype. The chain combines TRBV11-2 with TRBJ1-2; no reliable D call. The CDR3 sequence is 13 residues long. V lost 5 bases to trimming and J lost 5 bases, with 12 bases between them. From germline, CDR1 is SGHAT and CDR2 FQNNGV. CDR3 DNA sequence: TGTGCCAGCAGCCACCCGTTGGGGTATGGCTACACCTTC. Amino acids: CASSHPLGYGYTF. The variable domain in full, completed from reference TRBV11-2 and TRBJ1-2, reads EAGVAQSPRYKIIEKRQSVAFWCNPISGHATLYWYQQILGQGPKLLIQFQNNGVVDDSQLPKDRFSAERLKGVDSTLKIQPAKLEDSAVYLCASSHPLGYGYTFGSGTRLTVV.

This clonotype appeared many times. The rearrangement joins TRBV20-1 to TRBJ1-1; D is ambiguous. From germline, CDR1 is DFQATT and CDR2 SNEGSKA (reference sequence). V was clipped by 3 bases and J by 1 base, with 3 bases between them. This CDR3 is 11 amino acids long. As DNA, the CDR3 is TGCAGTGCTAGGGGGAACACTGAAGCTTTCTTT. It is translated as CSARGNTEAFF.

This clonotype was counted a few times. The chain is built from TRBV7-9 and TRBJ2-3; D may be TRBD2 (5 bases). The CDR3 spans 14 residues. V lost 1 base, J lost 7 bases, and 12 bases lay in between. Germline-derived CDR1 and CDR2 are SEHNR and FQNEAQ (reference sequence). CDR3 nucleotides: TGTGCCAGCAGCTTAGGAGCGGCTACCTATACGCAGTATTTT. Its protein product is CASSLGAATYTQYF.

This clonotype was seen many times. The J gene is TRBJ1-2, the V gene TRBV7-6; 10 positions agree with TRBD1. V shed 5 bases, J shed 7 bases, and the junction held 13 bases outside the gene matches. The CDR3 contains 16 residues. From germline, CDR1 is SGHVS and CDR2 FNYEAQ. This CDR3 is CASSRGNGTGVSGYTF. The DNA for the CDR3 is TGTGCCAGCAGCCGGGGTAACGGGACAGGGGTCTCTGGCTACACCTTC. Variable domain in full (rest from reference TRBV7-6 and TRBJ1-2): GAGVSQSPRYKVTKRGQDVALRCDPISGHVSLYWYRQALGQGPEFLTYFNYEAQQDKSGLPNDRFSAERPEGSISTLTIQRTEQRDSAMYRCASSRGNGTGVSGYTFGSGTRLTVV.

This clonotype was recorded only once. The chain combines TRBV9 with TRBJ1-4, with TRBD1 matching 7 bases. Germline values: CDR1 SGDLS, CDR2 YYNGEE. V trimming: 3 bases; J trimming: 8 bases; junction bases outside the gene matches: 1. The CDR3 consists of 12 residues. Here the CDR3 DNA reads TGTGCCAGCAGCGCGACAGGGGAAAAACTGTTTTTT. It codes for CASSATGEKLFF.

V usage is TRBV20-1 and J usage is TRBJ2-6; D is unresolved. Germline V CDR1 and CDR2: DFQATT, SNEGSKA (reference sequence). V shed 5 bases and J shed 2 bases, with 13 bases lying between them. The CDR3 totals 15 residues. The CDR3: CSAPLHSAGANVLTF. In DNA form, the CDR3 reads TGCAGTGCTCCACTTCACAGCGCTGGGGCCAACGTCCTGACTTTC.

This clonotype was counted many times. The chain links TRBV12-3 or TRBV12-4 to TRBJ1-2; D remains unclear. There are 13 residues in the CDR3. The V and J ends lost 6 bases and 7 bases respectively, with 15 bases between them. CDR3 loop: CASSSWTRSGYTF. The CDR3 coding sequence is TGTGCCAGCAGCTCCTGGACGAGGAGTGGCTACACCTTC.

This clonotype was found many times. The chain uses TRBV5-1 and TRBJ1-6; possibly TRBD1 for D (5 bases). The CDR3 contains 14 residues. The V end lost 6 bases, the J end lost 7 bases, and 14 bases lay between the germline ends. CDR1 and CDR2 from the germline V gene are SGHRS and YFSETQ. In nucleotides, the CDR3 is TGCGCCAGCAAACAGGACATCCGCAATTCACCCCTCCACTTT. This sequence encodes CASKQDIRNSPLHF.

This clonotype was counted only a few times. The gene calls are TRBV2 and TRBJ2-7, with TRBD2 identical over 12 bases. The CDR3 runs 15 residues. The V and J ends lost 5 bases and 5 bases, in that order; junction bases with no gene match: 7. CDR1 and CDR2 (germline): SNHLY, FYNNEI. The CDR3 bases are TGTGCCAGCAGTCCACGACTAGCGGGAGCCAACGAGCAGTACTTC. Translated: CASSPRLAGANEQYF.

This clonotype was counted a few times. The chain employs TRBV27 and TRBJ2-5; 14 bases line up with TRBD2. The germline CDR1 and CDR2 sequences are MNHEY and SMNVEV (reference sequence). The CDR3 is 19 amino acids. V lost 4 bases, J lost 3 bases, and 13 bases stayed unmatched. CDR3 sequence reads: CASSSRRTSGRYREETQYF. CDR3 DNA: TGTGCCAGCAGTTCCCGACGGACTAGCGGGAGGTATAGAGAAGAGACCCAGTACTTC.

This clonotype came up many times. V and J are TRBV5-1 and TRBJ2-5; 9 nucleotides align to TRBD1. V lost 6 bases and J lost 2; bases outside the gene matches: 2. The germline CDR1 and CDR2 sequences are SGHRS and YFSETQ. There are 13 residues in the CDR3. The CDR3 DNA reads as TGCGCCAGCAACGACAGGGGGCAAGAGACCCAGTACTTC. This translates into CASNDRGQETQYF.

To note about this clonotype: A read error may produce the germline difference seen at one junction end. The J gene is TRBJ2-2, the V gene TRBV28; D not certain. The CDR3 has 17 amino acids. Germline V gives CDR1 MDHEN, CDR2 SYDVKM. The CDR3: CAIRPAAWNTHTGELFF. CDR3 DNA sequence: TGCGCCATTCGACCCGCCGCCTGGAACACCCACACCGGGGAGCTGTTTTTT.

This clonotype was seen many times. The chain is built from TRBV27 and TRBJ2-2; 7 nucleotides line up with TRBD2. CDR3 length: 16 amino acids. The germline CDR1 and CDR2 sequences are MNHEY and SMNVEV (reference sequence). J lost 2 bases, V lost 5 bases, and 8 bases had no gene match. CDR3 nucleotide sequence: TGTGCCAGCAGTCCCCCCGAGCGGGGAAACACCGGGGAGCTGTTTTTT. It specifies CASSPPERGNTGELFF.

This clonotype was seen a few times. This chain connects TRBV7-9 to TRBJ1-4; 7 positions match TRBD1. In germline, CDR1 is SEHNR, CDR2 FQNEAQ (reference sequence). With V trimmed by 5 bases and J by 3 bases, 6 bases remained unmatched. The length of the CDR3 is 15 residues. The CDR3 loop reads CASSPRTGPNEKLFF. The CDR3 DNA follows: TGTGCCAGCAGCCCCAGGACAGGCCCTAATGAAAAACTGTTTTTT.

The V gene is TRBV4-1, the J gene TRBJ2-5, with D unresolved. Looked up from germline, CDR1 is MGHRA and CDR2 is YSYEKL. CDR3 length equals 13 residues. Trimming pared 1 base from V and 5 bases from J, leaving 8 bases between. The CDR3 DNA sequence: TGCGCCAGCAGCCAAGCTAGGGCGGAGACCCAGTACTTC. This encodes CASSQARAETQYF.

This clonotype appeared once. The rearrangement links TRBV20-1 to TRBJ2-7; D uncertain. This CDR3 is 14 amino acids long. The germline V gene encodes CDR1 DFQATT and CDR2 SNEGSKA (reference sequence). The CDR3 nucleotides read TGCAGCGGTACTCACCCGGCCCTGGGTTACGAGCAGTACTTC. Its protein is CSGTHPALGYEQYF.

This clonotype showed up many times. The chain has TRBV12-3 or TRBV12-4 and TRBJ1-2; D ambiguous. Trimming pared 4 bases from V and 5 bases from J, leaving 14 bases between. This CDR3 comprises 14 residues. The CDR3 loop is CASSSQGSRYGYTF. The CDR3 DNA follows: TGTGCCAGCAGTTCGCAAGGATCCCGTTATGGCTACACCTTC.

This clonotype has just a few counts. This chain joins TRBV7-2 and TRBJ2-2; D assignment may be TRBD1 or TRBD2 (5 bases each). This CDR3 spans 15 amino acids. V was trimmed by 1 base and J by 4 bases, leaving 10 bases between them. CDR1 and CDR2 (germline): SGHTA, FQGNSA. This CDR3 is CASSLEMGVTGELFF. The CDR3 DNA follows: TGTGCCAGCAGCTTAGAGATGGGGGTCACCGGGGAGCTGTTTTTT.